A selection of T cell receptor beta chains follows, all from one sample in a study of STAT5B mutations in CD4+ large granular lymphocyte leukemia. Data came from immunoSEQ multiplex PCR; TCRdb stores just in-frame clones and leaves some out. This sample has about 35,000 clones, with 80% to 90% found just once. Sequencing was carried out using CD4+ T cells from blood buffy coats. The receptors originated from a human donor in good health. The CDR3 runs from the conserved cysteine through the conserved F or W. D genes are given only for firm matches. Clone size, where shown, is once, few, many, or a class for clones that have expanded.

J gene,V gene,D gene,clone size,CDR3 DNA,CDR3 protein
TRBJ2-7,TRBV6-5,.,.,TGTGCCAGCAGTTACCTAGGCCAGGGCTACGAGCAGTACTTC,CASSYLGQGYEQYF
TRBJ1-3,TRBV23-1,TRBD1,.,TGCGCCTTAAAAGGGGGCACGGCTGGAAACACCATATATTTT,CALKGGTAGNTIYF
TRBJ2-3,TRBV19,.,.,TGTGCCAGTAGTATTTATCCGGGACTCCCCGCAGATACGCAGTATTTT,CASSIYPGLPADTQYF
TRBJ2-3,TRBV15,TRBD1,.,TGTGCCACCAGCAGGCCGACAGGGGGAGGCACAGATACGCAGTATTTT,CATSRPTGGGTDTQYF
TRBJ2-6,TRBV15,TRBD2,.,TGTGCCACCGACAGCGGGAGGGGAGCTGGGGCCAACGTCCTGACTTTC,CATDSGRGAGANVLTF
TRBJ2-1,TRBV29-1,TRBD2,.,TGCAGCGTTGAAGGGTTGGGCGGGAGACAAACTGAGCAGTTCTTC,CSVEGLGGRQTEQFF
TRBJ2-5,TRBV18,TRBD2,once,TGTGCCAGCTCACCAAATGCAGCGGGAGTGGAGACCCAGTACTTC,CASSPNAAGVETQYF
TRBJ2-2,TRBV6-6,.,.,TGTGCCAGCAGTTCTAACACCGGGGAGCTGTTTTTT,CASSSNTGELFF
TRBJ1-1,TRBV18,TRBD1,few,TGTGCCAGCTCAACCGGGACAGGGGTCACTGAAGCTTTCTTT,CASSTGTGVTEAFF
TRBJ1-1,TRBV9,.,few,TGTGCCAGCAGCGTTCGGAGCGACACTGAAGCTTTCTTT,CASSVRSDTEAFF
TRBJ2-7,TRBV7-2,TRBD1,.,TGTGCCAGCAGCCCAGTCGGGACAGTGACCTACGAGCAGTACTTC,CASSPVGTVTYEQYF
TRBJ2-1,TRBV18,TRBD2,.,TGTGCTAGCTCACTCGCCTCTTGGACGGGGGGAAATAATGAGCAGTTCTTC,CASSLASWTGGNNEQFF
TRBJ2-7,TRBV30,TRBD2,.,TGTGCCTGGAGTATCCCTGGACTAGCGTCTAACGAGCAGTACTTC,CAWSIPGLASNEQYF
TRBJ1-1,TRBV14,.,once,TGTGCCAGCAGCCAATCGGGGGGAGAGCTCCTGAACACTGAAGCTTTCTTT,CASSQSGGELLNTEAFF
TRBJ1-2,TRBV9,.,.,TGTGCCAGCAGCGTAGGGGGTGACAGAGCCCTCATCAGCTATGGCTACACCTTC,CASSVGGDRALISYGYTF
TRBJ2-7,TRBV18,TRBD1,.,TGTGCCAGCTCGGTGGGACAGGGGGCAATCGAGCAGTACTTC,CASSVGQGAIEQYF
TRBJ2-7,TRBV4-3,.,.,TGCGCCAGCAGCCAAGGTTGGCAGGAGGACTACGAGCAGTACTTC,CASSQGWQEDYEQYF
TRBJ1-4,TRBV27,TRBD1,few,TGTGCCAGCAGTTTATCTCGGACAGGGGGAACGGAAAAACTGTTTTTT,CASSLSRTGGTEKLFF
TRBJ2-3,TRBV19,TRBD1,.,TGTGCCAGTAGTAAGACAGGGTCGACGCAGTATTTT,CASSKTGSTQYF
TRBJ2-1,TRBV19,TRBD2,.,TGTGCCAGTAGGGTTACTAGCGGGAGGGCCCAAGTCAATGAGCAGTTCTTC,CASRVTSGRAQVNEQFF
TRBJ2-5,TRBV7-9,.,few,TGTGCCAGCAGCTTGGGGGAGTTGGGTGAGACCCAGTACTTC,CASSLGELGETQYF
TRBJ2-7,TRBV28,.,.,TGTGCCAGCACCGGGACCCCCAGGGACGAGCAGTACTTC,CASTGTPRDEQYF
TRBJ2-1,TRBV7-6,.,.,TGTGCCAGCAGCTTAGGAAGCTCCTACAATGAGCAGTTCTTC,CASSLGSSYNEQFF
TRBJ2-7,TRBV18,TRBD1,.,TGTGCCAGCTCACTACCCGGGACAGGGTACAGCGAGCAGTACTTC,CASSLPGTGYSEQYF